The source of this TCR beta chain is a study of T cell repertoires in cytomegalovirus infection. Overall study: A matching HLA type, together with CMV infection, was signaled by public TCR beta signatures.

The study's findings and limits: Cumulative public TCR beta family frequency identified carriers of CMV plus the relevant HLA.

The germline gives CDR1 DFQATT, CDR2 SNEGSKA (reference sequence). The CDR3 totals 14 residues. Trimming stripped 2 bases from V and 5 bases from J, with 13 bases between. Points on this clonotype: What it recognizes is unknown.

TCRdb re-called the reads through MiXCR, storing one row per CDR3 protein. The repertoire holds some 200,000 distinct CDR3 sequences, with approximately 20% as singletons. V and J are TRBV20-1 and TRBJ1-5, with a possible D match to TRBD1 (5 bases). Sequenced: PBMCs. The clonotype originates from a human donor in good health (CMV status not recorded). Some clones in this sample may be carry-over from other donors' samples. The CDR3 DNA reads TGCAGTGCTAGATGGAGGGACCGCGATCAGCCCCAGCATTTT. This sequence encodes CSARWRDRDQPQHF.